The 3 T cell receptor beta chains below all came from one sample that was sequenced in a study of T cell responses to AZD1222 COVID-19 vaccine. Using immunoSEQ multiplex PCR, the repertoire was profiled, and TCRdb retains in-frame clones only, with some absent. The sample gives roughly 21,000 clones, roughly 82% of which show up once; around 46% is in the top ten. The input for sequencing was peripheral blood, taken on day 0 of AZD1222 vaccination. These receptors came from an adult in good health.

The V call is TRBV4-2, the J call TRBJ1-4; tentative D call: TRBD1 (5 bases). Trimming took 4 bases from V and 7 from J, leaving 19 bases between them. Germline values: CDR1 LGHNA, CDR2 YNFKEQ. This CDR3 has 16 residues. In DNA form, the CDR3 reads TGTGCCAGCAGCCGATCATTGGGGGAAGGTGGTGAAAAACTGTTTTTT. This sequence encodes CASSRSLGEGGEKLFF.

The chain carries TRBV6-9 and TRBJ2-2; 7 bases map to TRBD2. CDR3 length equals 15 residues. The germline gives CDR1 MNHGY, CDR2 SVAAGI. Trimming at V came to 10 bases and at J to 0 bases, leaving 8 bases not matched to a gene. CDR3 loop: CAIFGGYSNTGELFF. The CDR3 bases are TGTGCCATCTTCGGGGGGTATTCGAACACCGGGGAGCTGTTTTTT.

The CDR3 protein is CASSLRTHNTGELFF. The DNA of the CDR3 is TGTGCCAGCAGCTTACGGACTCATAACACCGGGGAGCTGTTTTTT. The chain has TRBV11-3 and TRBJ2-2; a possible D gene is TRBD2 (5 bases). V lost 2 bases to trimming and J lost 2 bases, with 9 bases between them. CDR3 size: 15 residues. CDR1 and CDR2 (germline): SGHNT, YENEEA.